The sequence of this TCR beta chain was determined in a study of cytotoxic CD8 clonotypes in ibrutinib-treated CLL. For the study at large: Of the patients, about a dozen were relapsed/refractory, some 15 treatment-naive and about 17 IGHV unmutated. Points from the study as a whole: Contraction or stability on treatment was seen for public clonotypes, which were uncommon.

The CDR3 is 13 amino acids. Germline CDR1 is SEHNR and CDR2 is FQNEAQ (reference sequence). With 3 bases removed from V and 4 bases from J, the gap between germline ends came to 7 bases. As concerns this clone: Its antigen is undetermined.

Depths of 1 in 200,000 to 1 in 1 million T cells were the sequencing target. Using immunoSEQ multiplex PCR, the repertoire was profiled, and TCRdb retains in-frame clones only, with some absent. This sample yields 110,000 to 150,000 clones, of which roughly three quarters are seen a single time; roughly 4.7% belongs to the top ten. This receptor was obtained from a human donor with chronic lymphocytic leukemia. Sequenced here: PBMCs, sampled after 24 months of ibrutinib treatment. The rearrangement joins TRBV7-9 to TRBJ1-5; D remains unclear. DNA of the CDR3: TGTGCCAGCAGCTTCTCGGGGAATCAGCCCCAGCATTTT. Translating it yields CASSFSGNQPQHF.